The following is a T cell receptor beta chain sequence with its context. Its antigen is as yet unknown. The data are from a study of cytomegalovirus exposure and HLA in healthy donors. 13 Jbeta primers and 60 Vbeta primers were used for the PCR. Profiled with immunoSEQ multiplex PCR; TCRdb holds only in-frame clones, not every one. The table shows 100,000 or so clones, with roughly 80% occurring only once. Study-wide results and limits: Productive status was seen about 90% or about 30% of the time for most TCR beta V segments in an earlier analysis. Three CMV-associated chains were confirmed in vitro to be specific for CMV antigens.

V lost 1 base and J lost 6; bases outside the gene matches: 3. Germline V lookup: CDR1 MNHNS, CDR2 SASEGT. The CDR3 extends over 14 amino acids. V gene TRBV6-1 combines with J gene TRBJ2-1; 7 bases agree with TRBD2. This TCR was sampled from a male donor in good health and CMV-seropositive. The sequenced material came from PBMCs. CDR3 amino acids: CASSEGEGPNEQFF. CDR3 sequence (DNA): TGTGCCAGCAGTGAAGGGGAGGGCCCCAATGAGCAGTTCTTC.